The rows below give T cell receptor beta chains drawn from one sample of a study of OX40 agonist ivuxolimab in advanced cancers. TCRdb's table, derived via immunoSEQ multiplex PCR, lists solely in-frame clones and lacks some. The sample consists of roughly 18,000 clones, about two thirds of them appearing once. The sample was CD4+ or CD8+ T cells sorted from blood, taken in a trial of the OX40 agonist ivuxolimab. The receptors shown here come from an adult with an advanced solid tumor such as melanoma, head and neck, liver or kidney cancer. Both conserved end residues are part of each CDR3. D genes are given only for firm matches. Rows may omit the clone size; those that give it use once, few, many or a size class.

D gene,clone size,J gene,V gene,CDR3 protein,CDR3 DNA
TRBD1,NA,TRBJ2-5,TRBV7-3,CASSSTGEETQYF,TGTGCCAGCAGCTCCACAGGGGAAGAGACCCAGTACTTC
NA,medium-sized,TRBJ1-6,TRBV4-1,CATRGQTSPLHF,TGCGCCACCCGCGGTCAGACATCACCCCTCCACTTT
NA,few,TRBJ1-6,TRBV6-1,CASTDWAYNSPLHF,TGTGCCAGCACTGACTGGGCCTATAATTCACCCCTCCACTTT
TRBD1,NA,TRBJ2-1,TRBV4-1,CASSQETGPQTSYNEQFF,TGCGCCAGCAGCCAGGAGACAGGGCCACAAACCTCGTACAATGAGCAGTTCTTC
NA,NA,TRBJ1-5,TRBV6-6,CASSQLTGANQPQHF,TGTGCCAGCAGTCAGTTGACAGGAGCCAATCAGCCCCAGCATTTT
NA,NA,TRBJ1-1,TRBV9,CASSLDRYTEAFF,TGTGCCAGCAGCCTCGACCGATACACTGAAGCTTTCTTT
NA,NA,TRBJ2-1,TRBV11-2,CASSGGGLNEQFF,TGTGCCAGCAGTGGCGGGGGCCTCAATGAGCAGTTCTTC
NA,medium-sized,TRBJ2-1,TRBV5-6,CASSSVYNEQFF,TGTGCCAGCAGCTCCGTCTACAATGAGCAGTTCTTC
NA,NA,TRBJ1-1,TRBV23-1,CASSPSPRGRDTTTEAFF,TGCGCCAGCAGTCCCAGTCCCCGAGGGAGAGATACCACCACTGAAGCTTTCTTT
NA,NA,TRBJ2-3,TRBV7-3,CASSLTSAATDTQYF,TGTGCCAGCAGCTTAACATCGGCCGCCACAGATACGCAGTATTTT
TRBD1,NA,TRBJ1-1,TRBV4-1,CASSQVPGGQGLEAFF,TGCGCCAGCAGCCAAGTCCCCGGGGGACAGGGACTTGAAGCTTTCTTT
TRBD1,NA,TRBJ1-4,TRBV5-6,CASSSTGTGKEKLFF,TGTGCCAGCAGCTCAACCGGGACAGGAAAGGAAAAACTGTTTTTT
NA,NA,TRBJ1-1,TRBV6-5,CASTLTGNTEAFF,TGTGCCAGCACTCTGACAGGAAACACTGAAGCTTTCTTT
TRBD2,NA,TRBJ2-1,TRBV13,CASSTGLALEQFF,TGTGCCAGCAGCACAGGACTAGCTCTGGAGCAGTTCTTC
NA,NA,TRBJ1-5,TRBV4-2,CASNGRINSNQPQHF,TGTGCCAGCAACGGACGGATTAATAGCAATCAGCCCCAGCATTTT
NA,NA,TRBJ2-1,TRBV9,CASSVGPGGINEQFF,TGTGCCAGCAGCGTAGGGCCCGGAGGAATCAATGAGCAGTTCTTC
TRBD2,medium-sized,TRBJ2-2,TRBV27,CASSGRLAGNTGELFF,TGTGCCAGCAGTGGAAGACTAGCGGGGAACACCGGGGAGCTGTTTTTT